These 18 T cell receptor beta chains came from one sample sequenced in a study of T cell repertoires in aging, cancer and after chemotherapy. Rearranged V-D-J TRB sequences were amplified with a mixed TRB-A/B primer pool. TCRdb recomputed calls from the multiplex PCR reads with MiXCR, one row per CDR3 protein. Of over 4,000 distinct CDR3 sequences in the sample, around 21% are singletons; the top ten hold approximately 4%. TCR beta rearrangements were amplified from peripheral blood genomic DNA. Sequenced: blood. Every receptor here comes from a human donor in good health. The donor label of this sample is uncertain.

This clonotype is judged medium-sized. V usage is TRBV6-2 or TRBV6-3 and J usage is TRBJ2-7, with 9 bases identical to TRBD1. V lost 5 bases and J lost 3; bases outside the gene matches: 8. Germline V gene data show CDR1 as MNHEY and CDR2 as SVGEGT. The CDR3 covers 15 residues. This CDR3 reads CASSGMDRGGYEQYF. CDR3 sequence (DNA): TGTGCCAGCAGTGGGATGGACAGGGGAGGCTACGAGCAGTACTTC.

About this clonotype itself: The junction and the germline gene differ at one end; a read error may be behind it. This chain uses TRBV12-3 or TRBV12-4 with TRBJ1-2; maybe TRBD1 (5 bases). This CDR3 has 15 amino acids. CDR3 DNA: TGTGCCAGCAGAGGGGTTTCCCAGGATAACTTTGGCTACACCTTC. Its protein product is CASRGVSQDNFGYTF.

V is TRBV4-2 and J is TRBJ2-2; D is possibly TRBD1 (5 bases). This CDR3 has 17 amino acids. V shed 1 base and J shed 0 bases, with 12 bases lying between them. In germline, CDR1 is LGHNA, CDR2 YNFKEQ. The CDR3 coding sequence is TGTGCCAGCAGCCAAGTCGGTCAGGGCCCGAACACCGGGGAGCTGTTTTTT. Protein: CASSQVGQGPNTGELFF.

This clonotype qualifies as medium-sized (0.01 to 0.1%). The chain joins TRBV18 to TRBJ2-3; 13 bases line up with TRBD2. The CDR3 covers 15 residues. Losses at the gene ends were 3 bases for V and 9 bases for J; bases not matched to a gene: 6. CDR1 KGHSH and CDR2 LQKENI come from the germline V gene. The CDR3 is CASSPTGLAGRTQYF. In nucleotides, the CDR3 is TGTGCCAGCTCACCGACGGGACTAGCGGGGCGGACGCAGTATTTT.

This clonotype rates as medium-sized (0.01 to 0.1%). The rearrangement links TRBV5-6 to TRBJ2-5, with 10 bases identical to TRBD2. CDR1 is SGHDT and CDR2 is YYEEEE in the germline V gene. Trimming removed 2 bases from V and 5 bases from J; junction bases left unmatched: 6. The length of the CDR3 is 15 residues. CDR3 loop: CASSFRSGGAETQYF. For the CDR3, the DNA is TGTGCCAGCAGCTTCCGAAGCGGGGGGGCTGAGACCCAGTACTTC.

Relative to its sample, this clonotype is medium-sized. This chain joins TRBV18 and TRBJ1-6, with 9 bases aligning to TRBD1. The CDR3 sequence is 15 residues long. The V segment lost 4 bases and the J segment 5 bases; nucleotides outside the gene matches: 3. Per the germline V gene, CDR1 is KGHSH and CDR2 is LQKENI. The CDR3 here is CASSLTGGNNSPLHF. For the CDR3, the DNA is TGTGCCAGCTCACTGACAGGGGGAAATAATTCACCCCTCCACTTT.

Regarding this clonotype: The germline gene is not matched at one end of the junction; a read error may be the cause. CDR3 in amino acids: CTSRRTGEGSPLHF. As DNA, the CDR3 is TGCACCAGCAGACGGACAGGAGAGGGCTCACCCCTCCACTTT. This chain connects TRBV5-1 to TRBJ1-6; 7 nucleotides line up with TRBD1. CDR1 and CDR2 from the germline V gene are SGHRS and YFSETQ. The CDR3 is made up of 14 amino acids. Using reference TRBV5-1 and TRBJ1-6 for the parts outside the CDR3, the full variable domain is KAGVTQTPRYLIKTRGQQVTLSCSPISGHRSVSWYQQTPGQGLQFLFEYFSETQRNKGNFPGRFSGRQFSNSRSEMNVSTLELGDSALYLCTSRRTGEGSPLHFGNGTRLTVT.

On this clonotype: A much larger clone lies one base from this, so it may be a read error. The genes are TRBV15 and TRBJ1-2; TRBD1 aligns across 8 bases. The germline V gene has CDR1 LNHNV and CDR2 YYDKDF (reference sequence). CDR3 length: 13 amino acids. CDR3 in DNA: TGTGCCATCAGCGTTCAGGGGGCTCGTGGCTACACCTTC. It is translated as CAISVQGARGYTF.

In its sample, this clonotype is medium-sized. The chain recombines TRBV7-9 with TRBJ2-5, with 11 bases identical to TRBD1. Per germline, CDR1 SEHNR and CDR2 FQNEAQ (reference sequence). The CDR3 length is 16 residues. V gave up 5 bases and J gave up 5 bases; unmatched junction bases: 10. The CDR3, as DNA: TGTGCCAGCAGCCCAAGTGGACAGGGGGCATGGGAGACCCAGTACTTC. Translating gives CASSPSGQGAWETQYF. The whole variable domain, remainder taken from reference TRBV7-9 and TRBJ2-5, is DTGVSQNPRHKITKRGQNVTFRCDPISEHNRLYWYRQTLGQGPEFLTYFQNEAQLEKSRLLSDRFSAERPKGSFSTLEIQRTEQGDSAMYLCASSPSGQGAWETQYFGPGTRLLVL.

The chain links TRBV27 to TRBJ2-7, with TRBD2 matching over 15 bases. Germline lookup yields CDR1 MNHEY and CDR2 SMNVEV (reference sequence). There are 16 residues in the CDR3. J gave up 6 bases and V 7 bases, and 10 bases lay outside the gene matches. This CDR3 reads CASMHIQGLAGGEQYF. In DNA form, the CDR3 reads TGTGCCAGCATGCACATCCAGGGACTAGCGGGGGGCGAGCAGTACTTC.

CDR3 DNA: TGCAGTGCTCCGGGACACTACACCGGGGAGCTGTTTTTT. Translated, it gives CSAPGHYTGELFF. V is TRBV20-1 and J is TRBJ2-2; perhaps TRBD1 as D (6 bases). Germline values: CDR1 DFQATT, CDR2 SNEGSKA (reference sequence). The ends were cut back, 5 bases at V and 3 bases at J, with 10 bases in the middle. CDR3 length: 13 residues.

A few counts support this clonotype. The chain recombines TRBV5-1 with TRBJ1-2; TRBD1 agrees at 7 bases. From germline, CDR1 is SGHRS and CDR2 YFSETQ. The trim removed 4 bases at V and 5 bases at J, leaving 11 bases unmatched. This CDR3 is 15 amino acids long. CDR3: CASSQEGGTVYGYTF. The CDR3 DNA is TGCGCCAGCAGCCAAGAAGGGGGGACAGTTTATGGCTACACCTTC.

CDR3 sequence (DNA): TGTGCCACCAGTGATTTATCGGGGACAGGCTCCACAGATACGCAGTATTTT. Encoded protein: CATSDLSGTGSTDTQYF. V is TRBV24-1 and J is TRBJ2-3; 8 bases align to TRBD1. V gave up 1 base and J gave up 2 bases; unmatched junction bases: 7. Germline V gene lookup returns CDR1 KGHDR and CDR2 SFDVKD. This CDR3 comprises 17 residues.

This clonotype is termed medium-sized. The rearrangement joins TRBV27 to TRBJ1-5, with 7 bases lining up with TRBD1. Losses at the gene ends were 5 bases for V and 0 bases for J; bases not matched to a gene: 4. CDR1 and CDR2 from the germline V gene are MNHEY and SMNVEV (reference sequence). This CDR3 is built from 15 residues. In DNA form, the CDR3 reads TGTGCCAGCAGTGGCAGGGGGTCTAGCAATCAGCCCCAGCATTTT. It specifies CASSGRGSSNQPQHF.

For this clonotype: Germline is not matched at one junction end, which may reflect a read error. The chain has TRBV5-6 and TRBJ1-1; D ambiguous. The CDR3 covers 13 residues. Germline-derived CDR1 and CDR2 are SGHDT and YYEEEE. As DNA, the CDR3 is TGCGCCAGCAGCTCGATGACGGATATAGGAAGGTTCTTT. Residues: CASSSMTDIGRFF.

This clonotype came up a few times. CDR3 in DNA: TGCAGTGCTAGAGATGGACAGGGTAGAGATACGCAGTATTTT. Translated: CSARDGQGRDTQYF. The J gene is TRBJ2-3, the V gene TRBV20-1; 8 positions agree with TRBD1. The CDR3 runs 14 residues. Per germline, CDR1 DFQATT and CDR2 SNEGSKA (reference sequence). The J segment lost 5 bases and the V segment lost 0 bases, leaving 4 bases of the junction unmatched.

Sample share makes this clonotype medium-sized. This rearrangement joins TRBV29-1 to TRBJ1-1, with D unclear. Trimming shortened V by 4 bases and J by 1 base, and 10 bases separated the two germline ends. The germline gives CDR1 SQVTM, CDR2 ANQGSEA. The CDR3 covers 13 residues. The CDR3 loop reads CSVGRQKNTEAFF. In nucleotides, the CDR3 is TGCAGCGTTGGGCGGCAAAAGAACACTGAAGCTTTCTTT.

This clonotype is medium-sized in the sample. The chain combines TRBV6-1 with TRBJ2-2; the D gene is possibly TRBD2 (6 bases). The germline gives CDR1 MNHNS, CDR2 SASEGT. V was clipped by 3 bases and J by 8 bases, with 13 bases between them. The CDR3 spans 14 residues. CDR3 residues: CASSEGLRLGELFF. The CDR3 coding sequence is TGTGCCAGCAGTGAGGGACTGCGCCTGGGGGAGCTGTTTTTT.